This T cell receptor (beta chain) derives from a study of identical twins. Study findings and constraints: The abundant beta clonotypes from cord blood had fewer insertions, and memory repertoires had none of this.

Trimming removed 3 bases at V and 2 bases at J, with 20 bases between. The CDR3 totals 17 residues. Germline CDR1 reads ENHRY; CDR2 reads SYGVKD. A note on this clonotype: No antigen is known for it.

TCRdb re-called the 5' RACE reads with MiXCR, one entry per CDR3 protein. The table includes roughly 690,000 distinct CDR3 sequences, 21% detected once. These data also formed part of another study, on T cells expressing NK-cell markers.

The sequence was obtained from a woman in her late teens or twenties in good health. This chain uses TRBV10-3 with TRBJ2-7, with D tentatively TRBD2 (6 bases). The specimen was PBMCs. The DNA for the CDR3 is TGTGCCATCAGTGACCCAAACGGCGGGGCCGACACCTACGAGCAGTACTTC. Amino acids: CAISDPNGGADTYEQYF.